These 25 T cell receptor beta chains came from one sample sequenced in a study of T cell changes during pregnancy in multiple sclerosis. Libraries were prepared by immunoSEQ multiplex PCR; TCRdb keeps only in-frame clonotypes and omits some of them. The data show approximately 110,000 clones, 90% to 95% seen once. The source was peripheral blood, collected in the third trimester of pregnancy. The receptors here all came from a female donor with multiple sclerosis, enrolled in a pregnancy study.

This clone was seen more than once but under ten times. The chain couples TRBV19 to TRBJ1-1; D is unclear. Trimming left V 7 bases short and J 1 base short, with 13 bases between. The germline V gene encodes CDR1 LNHDA and CDR2 SQIVND (reference sequence). The CDR3 loop spans 14 amino acids. CDR3 coding DNA: TGTGCCAGTACTCCCTTGAGGGAGAACACTGAAGCTTTCTTT. This encodes CASTPLRENTEAFF.

This clone was seen once. The chain joins TRBV9 to TRBJ2-3, with TRBD2 identical over 8 bases. This CDR3 has 18 amino acids. CDR1 and CDR2 from the germline V gene are SGDLS and YYNGEE. V gave up 0 bases and J gave up 0 bases; unmatched junction bases: 9. The CDR3 reads CASSVATGRGGSTDTQYF. The CDR3 DNA follows: TGTGCCAGCAGCGTAGCTACAGGTCGGGGGGGGAGCACAGATACGCAGTATTTT.

The J gene is TRBJ2-2, the V gene TRBV15; the match to TRBD1 covers 12 bases. Losses at the gene ends were 1 base for V and 4 bases for J; bases not matched to a gene: 1. Per the germline V gene, CDR1 is LNHNV and CDR2 is YYDKDF (reference sequence). The CDR3 has 16 residues. This CDR3 reads CATSRGDRGPTGELFF. In nucleotides, the CDR3 is TGTGCCACCAGCAGAGGGGACAGGGGGCCCACCGGGGAGCTGTTTTTT. Using reference TRBV15 and TRBJ2-2 for the parts outside the CDR3, the full variable domain is DAMVIQNPRYQVTQFGKPVTLSCSQTLNHNVMYWYQQKSSQAPKLLFHYYDKDFNNEADTPDNFQSRRPNTSFCFLDIRSPGLGDTAMYLCATSRGDRGPTGELFFGEGSRLTVL.

J is TRBJ2-1 and V is TRBV5-1; TRBD2 agrees at 11 bases. The CDR3 covers 15 residues. V was pared by 2 bases and J by 4 bases, with 2 bases of the junction left unmatched. The germline V gene has CDR1 SGHRS and CDR2 YFSETQ. CDR3 loop: CASSLTSGGYNEQFF. The CDR3 nucleotides are TGCGCCAGCAGCTTAACTAGCGGGGGATACAATGAGCAGTTCTTC.

The chain recombines TRBV9 with TRBJ1-2, with D possibly TRBD1 on 6 matching bases. CDR1 is SGDLS, CDR2 YYNGEE, per germline. The CDR3 is 15 amino acids. Trimming removed 0 bases at V and 6 bases at J, with 15 bases between. CDR3 bases: TGTGCCAGCAGCGTAGACCACAGGGCAATACATGGCTACACCTTC. Translated, it gives CASSVDHRAIHGYTF.

The V call is TRBV10-3, the J call TRBJ2-7, with a possible D match to TRBD1 (6 bases). Looked up from germline, CDR1 is ENHRY and CDR2 is SYGVKD. With 3 bases removed from V and 3 bases from J, the gap between germline ends came to 9 bases. CDR3 length: 13 amino acids. The CDR3: CAISDGGGYEQYF. In DNA form, the CDR3 reads TGTGCCATCAGTGATGGGGGCGGCTACGAGCAGTACTTC.

The chain carries TRBV7-8 and TRBJ2-3, with 7 bases aligning to TRBD1. This CDR3 contains 17 residues. J lost 2 bases, V lost 4 bases, and 12 bases had no gene match. CDR1 is SGHVS and CDR2 is FQNEAQ in the germline V gene. CDR3 sequence (DNA): TGTGCCAGCAGCTCTCCCCGGACAGGCGGATTCACAGATACGCAGTATTTT. Translated, it gives CASSSPRTGGFTDTQYF.

The rearrangement uses TRBV27 and TRBJ1-5; no definite D call. Trimming left V 3 bases short and J 7 bases short, with 10 bases between. CDR3 length: 13 residues. Germline-derived CDR1 and CDR2 are MNHEY and SMNVEV (reference sequence). CDR3: CASSLRERQPQHF. DNA for the CDR3: TGTGCCAGCAGTTTGAGGGAGAGGCAGCCCCAGCATTTT.

V gene TRBV18 combines with J gene TRBJ1-1; TRBD1 matches 12 bases. Germline loops: CDR1 KGHSH, CDR2 LQKENI. V lost 2 bases and J lost 6; bases outside the gene matches: 10. The CDR3 sequence is 17 residues long. CDR3 sequence reads: CASSPGDRGRGGAEAFF. Written as DNA, the CDR3 is TGTGCCAGCTCACCAGGGGACAGGGGGCGAGGAGGTGCTGAAGCTTTCTTT.

The rearrangement joins TRBV19 to TRBJ1-1; 8 bases are shared with TRBD1. Trimming took 5 bases from V and 6 from J; bases not matched to a gene: 23. The CDR3 loop spans 19 amino acids. The germline CDR1 and CDR2 sequences are LNHDA and SQIVND (reference sequence). The CDR3 protein is CASSRLQGDMVSSSSEAFF. CDR3 DNA: TGTGCCAGTAGTCGTCTACAGGGGGACATGGTCTCGTCTTCATCTGAAGCTTTCTTT.

J is TRBJ2-7 and V is TRBV7-6; possible D gene TRBD2, 6 bases. The V end was cut by 5 bases, the J end by 1 base, with 12 bases between. There are 14 residues in the CDR3. Germline V CDR1 and CDR2: SGHVS, FNYEAQ. CDR3 DNA: TGTGCCAGCAGCAGAACGGGAGTGTCCTACGAGCAGTACTTC. Residues: CASSRTGVSYEQYF.

V and J are TRBV18 and TRBJ2-5, with D possibly matching TRBD1 (5 bases). CDR1 is KGHSH, CDR2 LQKENI, per germline. Trimming pared 3 bases from V and 4 bases from J, leaving 12 bases between. The CDR3 loop spans 14 amino acids. The CDR3 nucleotides are TGTGCCAGCTCACCCAGGGAAGCTCGAGAGACCCAGTACTTC. It encodes CASSPREARETQYF.

The gene calls are TRBV9 and TRBJ2-1, with 14 bases matching TRBD2. Germline V gives CDR1 SGDLS, CDR2 YYNGEE. V shed 4 bases, J shed 3 bases, and the junction held 12 bases outside the gene matches. CDR3 length: 19 residues. CDR3 sequence (DNA): TGTGCCAGCAGCTACGGGACTAGCGGGGGCCCTTACCTCTACAATGAGCAGTTCTTC. Translated, it gives CASSYGTSGGPYLYNEQFF. Full variable domain (rest looked up from reference TRBV9 and TRBJ2-1): DSGVTQTPKHLITATGQRVTLRCSPRSGDLSVYWYQQSLDQGLQFLIQYYNGEERAKGNILERFSAQQFPDLHSELNLSSLELGDSALYFCASSYGTSGGPYLYNEQFFGPGTRLTVL.

The genes are TRBV30 and TRBJ1-4; D is unresolved. Trimming pared 2 bases from V and 8 bases from J, leaving 12 bases between. CDR3 length: 13 amino acids. The germline V gene encodes CDR1 GTSNPN and CDR2 SVGIG (reference sequence). In DNA form, the CDR3 reads TGTGCCTGGAGTCCCCTAGGAAGGGAAAAACTGTTTTTT. This sequence encodes CAWSPLGREKLFF.

The V and J genes are TRBV5-1 and TRBJ1-5; D remains unclear. From germline, CDR1 is SGHRS and CDR2 YFSETQ. Trimming took 1 base from V and 0 from J, leaving 2 bases between them. The length of the CDR3 is 13 residues. This chain's CDR3 is CASSLYSNQPQHF. CDR3 DNA sequence: TGCGCCAGCAGCTTGTATAGCAATCAGCCCCAGCATTTT. Filled out from reference TRBV5-1 and TRBJ1-5, the complete variable domain reads KAGVTQTPRYLIKTRGQQVTLSCSPISGHRSVSWYQQTPGQGLQFLFEYFSETQRNKGNFPGRFSGRQFSNSRSEMNVSTLELGDSALYLCASSLYSNQPQHFGDGTRLSIL.

The chain recombines TRBV6-1 with TRBJ1-3; possibly TRBD1 for D (5 bases). Germline CDR1 is MNHNS and CDR2 is SASEGT. The CDR3 runs to 12 residues. CDR3 residues: CAVGPGGNTIYF. The CDR3 nucleotides are TGTGCAGTGGGGCCGGGTGGAAACACCATATATTTT.

The DNA for the CDR3 is TGTGCCGGGCAGGGAGGTAATTCACCCCTCCACTTT. Encoded protein: CAGQGGNSPLHF. The chain links TRBV28 to TRBJ1-6, with D possibly being TRBD1 (5 bases). The CDR3 totals 12 residues. V lost 11 bases and J 6 bases, leaving 11 bases between the germline ends. Per the germline V gene, CDR1 is MDHEN and CDR2 is SYDVKM.

The rearrangement uses TRBV19 and TRBJ1-2, with 10 bases that match TRBD1. In germline, CDR1 is LNHDA, CDR2 SQIVND (reference sequence). The trim removed 6 bases at V and 5 bases at J, leaving 3 bases unmatched. This CDR3 contains 13 residues. CDR3 coding DNA: TGTGCCAGTAGGACAGGGGGCCGATATGGCTACACCTTC. This translates into CASRTGGRYGYTF.

This clone was found once. The rearrangement uses TRBV7-6 and TRBJ1-1; 10 bases are shared with TRBD1. CDR3 length equals 14 residues. V gave up 10 bases and J gave up 5 bases; unmatched junction bases: 10. Germline assignment: CDR1 SGHVS and CDR2 FNYEAQ. CDR3 amino acids: CATTRQGAGTEAFF. CDR3 DNA sequence: TGTGCCACAACCAGACAGGGGGCAGGAACTGAAGCTTTCTTT. Complete variable domain (other parts from reference TRBV7-6 and TRBJ1-1): GAGVSQSPRYKVTKRGQDVALRCDPISGHVSLYWYRQALGQGPEFLTYFNYEAQQDKSGLPNDRFSAERPEGSISTLTIQRTEQRDSAMYRCATTRQGAGTEAFFGQGTRLTVV.

V and J are TRBV9 and TRBJ2-1, with D tentatively TRBD1 (6 bases). With 3 bases removed from V and 9 bases from J, the gap between germline ends came to 16 bases. Germline CDR1 reads SGDLS; CDR2 reads YYNGEE. The CDR3 is made up of 14 amino acids. The CDR3 DNA reads TGTGCCAGCAGCGGCGCCGGGACATTTCGTGAGCAGTTCTTC. Protein sequence: CASSGAGTFREQFF.

V is TRBV7-2 and J is TRBJ1-4; 8 nucleotides match TRBD1. This CDR3 comprises 15 residues. The germline gives CDR1 SGHTA, CDR2 FQGNSA. Germline trimming cut 5 bases from V and 10 bases from J; bases unmatched to any gene: 12. The CDR3 sequence is CASSPTRDRLGKLFF. The CDR3 bases are TGTGCCAGCAGCCCTACTCGGGACAGGTTGGGAAAACTGTTTTTT.

The chain uses TRBV27 and TRBJ2-1, with 12 positions matching TRBD2. Trimming removed 5 bases from V and 6 bases from J; junction bases left unmatched: 8. CDR3 length equals 16 residues. Germline CDR1 MNHEY, CDR2 SMNVEV (reference sequence). CDR3 protein: CASSPLSSGRANEQFF. CDR3 DNA: TGTGCCAGCAGTCCACTGTCTAGCGGGAGGGCCAATGAGCAGTTCTTC.

The chain recombines TRBV5-1 with TRBJ1-2; 7 nucleotides match TRBD1. Germline loops: CDR1 SGHRS, CDR2 YFSETQ. With V trimmed by 5 bases and J by 2 bases, 12 bases remained unmatched. This CDR3 spans 16 amino acids. The CDR3 coding sequence is TGCGCCAGCAGGAATCCCCAGGAGGGGGCGAACTATGGCTACACCTTC. Its translation is CASRNPQEGANYGYTF.

This chain joins TRBV30 and TRBJ1-2; D might be TRBD1 (6 bases). The germline V gene has CDR1 GTSNPN and CDR2 SVGIG (reference sequence). V shed 6 bases and J shed 8 bases, with 16 bases lying between them. The CDR3 is 12 residues long. CDR3 in DNA: TGTGCCTGCTCGGTTTCAGGGGCCGGCTACACCTTC. Its protein is CACSVSGAGYTF.

The chain has TRBV28 and TRBJ2-1, with 10 nucleotides matching TRBD1. The trim removed 7 bases at V and 3 bases at J, leaving 9 bases unmatched. This CDR3 contains 16 residues. Germline CDR1 and CDR2: MDHEN and SYDVKM. CDR3 residues: CASNFEGTGVYNEQFF. The CDR3 nucleotides read TGTGCCAGCAATTTTGAGGGGACAGGGGTCTACAATGAGCAGTTCTTC. The full variable domain, its missing parts supplied by reference TRBV28 and TRBJ2-1, is DVKVTQSSRYLVKRTGEKVFLECVQDMDHENMFWYRQDPGLGLRLIYFSYDVKMKEKGDIPEGYSVSREKKERFSLILESASTNQTSMYLCASNFEGTGVYNEQFFGPGTRLTVL.